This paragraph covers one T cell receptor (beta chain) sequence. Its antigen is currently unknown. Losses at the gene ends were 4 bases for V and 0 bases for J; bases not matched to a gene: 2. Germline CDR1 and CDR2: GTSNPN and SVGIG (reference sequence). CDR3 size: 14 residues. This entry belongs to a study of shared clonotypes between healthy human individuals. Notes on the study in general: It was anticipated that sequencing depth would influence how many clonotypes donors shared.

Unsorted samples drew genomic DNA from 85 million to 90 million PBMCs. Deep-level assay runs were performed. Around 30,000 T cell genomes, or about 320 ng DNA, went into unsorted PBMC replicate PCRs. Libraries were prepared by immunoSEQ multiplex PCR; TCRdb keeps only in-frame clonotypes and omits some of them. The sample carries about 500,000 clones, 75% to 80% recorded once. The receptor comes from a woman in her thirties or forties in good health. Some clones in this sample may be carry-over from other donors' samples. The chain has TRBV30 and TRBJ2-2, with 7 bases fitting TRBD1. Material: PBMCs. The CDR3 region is CAWKGQANTGELFF. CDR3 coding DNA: TGTGCCTGGAAAGGACAGGCGAACACCGGGGAGCTGTTTTTT.